These 15 T cell receptor beta chains originate from one sample sequenced in a study of cytomegalovirus exposure and HLA in healthy donors. Amplification used 60 Vbeta primers and 13 Jbeta primers. Data came from immunoSEQ multiplex PCR; TCRdb stores just in-frame clones and leaves some out. The repertoire holds 200,000 to 250,000 clones, with more than 65% as singletons. Sequencing input: PBMCs. The receptors here all came from a woman aged 25 to 39 in good health and CMV-seronegative.

The J gene is TRBJ2-5, the V gene TRBV2, with D tentatively TRBD2 (5 bases). Judging by the DNA end, TRBJ2-7 fits better; the J call may be wrong. The CDR3 loop spans 12 amino acids. The germline gives CDR1 SNHLY, CDR2 FYNNEI. The chain's CDR3 is CASRTTGVEQYF. DNA for the CDR3: TGTGCCAGCAGAACGACCGGGGTCGAGCAGTACTTC.

This clone was observed a few times. The chain combines TRBV9 with TRBJ2-1; 14 positions agree with TRBD2. Germline V gene sequence: CDR1 SGDLS, CDR2 YYNGEE. V was pared by 8 bases and J by 0 bases, with 1 base of the junction left unmatched. CDR3 size: 15 residues. The CDR3 bases are TGTGCCAGTGGGACTAGCGGGAGCTCCTACAATGAGCAGTTCTTC. It yields the protein CASGTSGSSYNEQFF.

The chain recombines TRBV9 with TRBJ2-1; 12 nucleotides line up with TRBD2. The CDR3 consists of 17 residues. Germline V gene lookup returns CDR1 SGDLS and CDR2 YYNGEE. Losses at the gene ends were 0 bases for V and 5 bases for J; bases not matched to a gene: 6. CDR3 loop: CASSVEPSGGGHNEQFF. The CDR3 coding sequence is TGTGCCAGCAGCGTAGAACCTAGCGGGGGGGGCCACAATGAGCAGTTCTTC.

This chain joins TRBV19 and TRBJ1-5, with D possibly being TRBD1 (5 bases). The CDR3 contains 14 residues. The V gene's germline CDR1 is LNHDA and CDR2 SQIVND (reference sequence). V was pared by 1 base and J by 5 bases, with 9 bases between. The CDR3 region is CASSIGWGDQPQHF. CDR3 bases: TGTGCCAGTAGTATAGGGTGGGGGGATCAGCCCCAGCATTTT.

The chain recombines TRBV7-9 with TRBJ2-1; the match to TRBD2 covers 13 bases. The CDR3 is 15 residues long. Germline V gene data show CDR1 as SEHNR and CDR2 as FQNEAQ (reference sequence). The trim removed 5 bases at V and 8 bases at J, leaving 6 bases unmatched. The CDR3: CASSPPLAGGDEQFF. The CDR3 coding sequence is TGTGCCAGCAGCCCCCCACTAGCGGGAGGGGATGAGCAGTTCTTC.

The rearrangement joins TRBV11-2 to TRBJ2-7; D gene unclear. This CDR3 contains 13 residues. V dropped 1 base and J dropped 6 bases, with 10 bases sitting between them. Germline CDR1 reads SGHAT; CDR2 reads FQNNGV. The CDR3 is CASSLAPLFEQYF. In DNA, the CDR3 is TGTGCCAGCAGCTTAGCCCCCCTTTTCGAGCAGTACTTC.

This sequence joins TRBV29-1 and TRBJ1-1; D call uncertain. The CDR3 spans 12 residues. Germline V CDR1 and CDR2: SQVTM, ANQGSEA. Trimming pared 7 bases from V and 1 base from J, leaving 10 bases between. The CDR3 region has the DNA TGCAGCGCCGAAGCAGGGAACACTGAAGCTTTCTTT. This encodes CSAEAGNTEAFF. Looking up the rest from reference TRBV29-1 and TRBJ1-1 gives the full variable domain: SAVISQKPSRDICQRGTSLTIQCQVDSQVTMMFWYRQQPGQSLTLIATANQGSEATYESGFVIDKFPISRPNLTFSTLTVSNMSPEDSSIYLCSAEAGNTEAFFGQGTRLTVV.

CDR3 residues: CATTGQGVYEQFF. In DNA, the CDR3 is TGTGCCACCACGGGACAGGGAGTGTATGAGCAGTTCTTC. This sequence joins TRBV15 and TRBJ2-1; 9 nucleotides align to TRBD1. Trimming cost V 7 bases and J 8 bases; bases outside gene matches: 6. Germline CDR1 LNHNV, CDR2 YYDKDF (reference sequence). The CDR3 runs to 13 residues.

The count of this clone is one. The J gene is TRBJ2-5, the V gene TRBV2; 8 nucleotides line up with TRBD2. The germline CDR1 and CDR2 sequences are SNHLY and FYNNEI. This CDR3 has 15 amino acids. J lost 2 bases, V lost 2 bases, and 4 bases had no gene match. The CDR3 bases are TGTGCCAGCAGTGAATTGCGGGGGGCACAAGAGACCCAGTACTTC. Residues: CASSELRGAQETQYF.

V usage is TRBV2 and J usage is TRBJ1-1, with D unclear. The CDR3 covers 13 residues. Per the germline V gene, CDR1 is SNHLY and CDR2 is FYNNEI. V shed 4 bases and J shed 1 base, with 7 bases lying between them. The CDR3 protein is CASSGQSNTEAFF. CDR3 sequence (DNA): TGTGCCAGCAGTGGGCAGTCGAACACTGAAGCTTTCTTT.

The chain carries TRBV13 and TRBJ2-7; the match to TRBD1 covers 7 bases. This CDR3 spans 14 amino acids. J was trimmed by 1 base and V by 5 bases; bases with no gene match: 5. In germline, CDR1 is PRHDT, CDR2 FYEKMQ (reference sequence). The CDR3 nucleotides read TGTGCCAGCAGCACGGACAGGCTATCCTACGAGCAGTACTTC. Residues: CASSTDRLSYEQYF. Full variable domain (rest looked up from reference TRBV13 and TRBJ2-7): AAGVIQSPRHLIKEKRETATLKCYPIPRHDTVYWYQQGPGQDPQFLISFYEKMQSDKGSIPDRFSAQQFSDYHSELNMSSLELGDSALYFCASSTDRLSYEQYFGPGTRLTVT.

The chain carries TRBV15 and TRBJ2-2; D gene ambiguous. CDR1 and CDR2 (germline): LNHNV, YYDKDF (reference sequence). Between the trimmed V and J ends, which lost 8 bases and 3 bases, there was a span of 7 bases. The CDR3 contains 12 residues. CDR3 nucleotide sequence: TGTGCCACCGCGCACGACACCGGGGAGCTGTTTTTT. Encoded protein: CATAHDTGELFF.

V is TRBV18 and J is TRBJ1-2; 7 nucleotides match TRBD1. V lost 2 bases, J lost 1 base, and 4 bases stayed unmatched. There are 15 residues in the CDR3. Looked up from germline, CDR1 is KGHSH and CDR2 is LQKENI. The CDR3 spells CASSPGQADNYGYTF. The CDR3 nucleotides are TGTGCCAGCTCACCAGGACAGGCTGATAACTATGGCTACACCTTC.

Written as DNA, the CDR3 is TGTGCCAGCAGCGCAGAGGACGACAGGTGGGACCCCTCTGGGGCCAACGTCCTGACTTTC. Its translation: CASSAEDDRWDPSGANVLTF. The chain recombines TRBV9 with TRBJ2-6; D is perhaps TRBD1 (6 bases). Per the germline V gene, CDR1 is SGDLS and CDR2 is YYNGEE. The length of the CDR3 is 20 residues. V was pared by 3 bases and J by 0 bases, with 22 bases between. The full variable domain, with the rest looked up from reference TRBV9 and TRBJ2-6, is DSGVTQTPKHLITATGQRVTLRCSPRSGDLSVYWYQQSLDQGLQFLIQYYNGEERAKGNILERFSAQQFPDLHSELNLSSLELGDSALYFCASSAEDDRWDPSGANVLTFGAGSRLTVL.

In this sample, this clone turned up a few times. This chain connects TRBV11-3 to TRBJ1-1, with 7 bases that match TRBD1. CDR3 size: 12 residues. V gave up 4 bases and J gave up 7 bases; unmatched junction bases: 3. CDR1 and CDR2 (germline): SGHNT, YENEEA. The CDR3 DNA follows: TGTGCCAGCAGCTCTCGACAGGGTGAAGCTTTCTTT. Translated, it gives CASSSRQGEAFF. Drawing the rest from reference TRBV11-3 and TRBJ1-1, the complete variable domain is EAGVVQSPRYKIIEKKQPVAFWCNPISGHNTLYWYLQNLGQGPELLIRYENEEAVDDSQLPKDRFSAERLKGVDSTLKIQPAELGDSAVYLCASSSRQGEAFFGQGTRLTVV.